This TCR beta chain was found in a study of chemoradiotherapy in HPV16-positive cancers. Data came from immunoSEQ multiplex PCR; TCRdb stores just in-frame clones and leaves some out. The sample includes about 68,000 clones, almost 90% of them seen just once. Repeated repertoire sampling spanned the course of chemoradiotherapy. The CDR3 has 16 amino acids. Study-wide findings and caveats: HPV-responsive T-cell expansion during chemoradiotherapy was linked to improved recurrence-free survival in HPV16-positive patients. Candidate HPV-specific clones and E7-related TCR motifs grew in tumor during treatment. HPV-specific T cells were functionally defined from only a couple of HPV16-positive patients.

For this clone: No antigen is known for it.

The sample in question was blood, obtained from a patient who underwent chemoradiotherapy. This TCR derives from a human donor with HPV-associated anogenital cancer. The rearrangement links TRBV21-1 to TRBJ1-1; TRBD1 reflects the table's D call only, with no check against the DNA. TRBV21-1 is designated a pseudogene. The CDR3 reads CASSKNPGQGYTEAFF. In DNA, the CDR3 is TGTGCCAGCAGCAAAAATCCGGGACAGGGATACACTGAAGCTTTCTTT.